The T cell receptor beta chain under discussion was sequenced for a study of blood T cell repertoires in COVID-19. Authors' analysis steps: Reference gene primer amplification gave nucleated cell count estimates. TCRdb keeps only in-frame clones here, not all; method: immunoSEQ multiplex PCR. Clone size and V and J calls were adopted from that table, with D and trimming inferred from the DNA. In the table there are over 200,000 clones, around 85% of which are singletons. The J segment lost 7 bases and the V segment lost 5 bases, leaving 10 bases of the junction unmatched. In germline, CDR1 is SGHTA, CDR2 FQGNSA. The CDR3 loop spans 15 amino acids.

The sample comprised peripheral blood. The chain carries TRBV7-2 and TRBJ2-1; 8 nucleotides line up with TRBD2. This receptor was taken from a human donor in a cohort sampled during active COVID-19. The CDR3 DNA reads TGTGCCAGCAGCCTCGAATCGACTAGCGCGAATGAGCAGTTCTTC. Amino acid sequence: CASSLESTSANEQFF.